The rows below give T cell receptor beta chains drawn from one sample of a study of control samples from healthy donors and cancer patients. Sequencing used immunoSEQ multiplex PCR; TCRdb keeps in-frame clones, though not all of them. The profile covers 60,000 to 85,000 clones, with almost 95% appearing a single time and more than 5% taken by the ten largest. Sequenced input: blood. These receptors were obtained from a woman aged 55-69 years in good health. Each CDR3 is given with its conserved first and last residue. The D gene is left open where the match is weak. Clone size is given for some rows only: seen once, a few or many times, or a class if the clone is expanded.

V	J	size	D	DNA	CDR3
TRBV7-8	TRBJ2-1	-	-	TGTGCCAGCAGCTTAAGGGTATACAATGAGCAGTTCTTC	CASSLRVYNEQFF
TRBV5-4	TRBJ1-5	-	-	TGTGCCAGCAGCTTCGAGGGGCAGGGAGCCCAGCATTTT	CASSFEGQGAQHF
TRBV27	TRBJ1-3	-	-	TGTGCCAGCAGTCCAGGACCCTCTAGCTCTGGAAACACCATATATTTT	CASSPGPSSSGNTIYF
TRBV24-1	TRBJ2-5	-	-	TGTGCCACCAGTGATGGGGGCGAGGAGACCCAGTACTTC	CATSDGGEETQYF
TRBV29-1	TRBJ1-2	-	TRBD1	TGCAGCGTTGACGGACAGGGCGGTGGCTACACCTTC	CSVDGQGGGYTF
TRBV7-9	TRBJ1-1	-	-	TGTGCCAGCAGCTTATCCGGTGAAGCTTTCTTT	CASSLSGEAFF
TRBV9	TRBJ1-5	-	-	TGTGCCAGCAGCGTAAGACATGGGGGCAATCAGCCCCAGCATTTT	CASSVRHGGNQPQHF
TRBV2	TRBJ2-5	-	-	TGTGCCAGCGGTCGGGCAGCAAGGGAGACCCAGTACTTC	CASGRAARETQYF
TRBV5-1	TRBJ2-3	-	-	TGCGCCAGCAGCTTGTTAGGAGCAGATACGCAGTATTTT	CASSLLGADTQYF
TRBV7-3	TRBJ2-2	-	-	TGTGCCAGCAGCTTAAGTTCGAACACCGGGGAGCTGTTTTTT	CASSLSSNTGELFF
TRBV30	TRBJ1-4	-	-	TGTGCCTGGAGTGTGGGGGGGCAAAATGAAAAACTGTTTTTT	CAWSVGGQNEKLFF
TRBV13	TRBJ2-7	-	-	TGTGCCAGCAGCTTAGGGACAGCCGAGCAGTACTTC	CASSLGTAEQYF
TRBV18	TRBJ1-5	-	-	TGTGCCAGCTCACCCCGACAGGATAGCAATCAGCCCCAGCATTTT	CASSPRQDSNQPQHF
TRBV27	TRBJ1-3	once	TRBD1	TGTGCCAGCAGTTCACAGGGGGGAAACACCATATATTTT	CASSSQGGNTIYF
TRBV15	TRBJ1-4	-	TRBD1	TGTGCCACCAGCTCTACAGGGGCATTGGGTGAAAAACTGTTTTTT	CATSSTGALGEKLFF
TRBV9	TRBJ1-2	-	-	TGTGCCAGCAGCGCGATGGGGTTGGGTGAGGGTTATGGCTACACCTTC	CASSAMGLGEGYGYTF
TRBV19	TRBJ1-2	-	TRBD1	TGTGCCAGTAGCGACGGACAGGGGGGTAACTATGGCTACACCTTC	CASSDGQGGNYGYTF
TRBV2	TRBJ2-2	-	-	TGTGCCAGCAGCAGGACAGTACCATCGAACACCGGGGAGCTGTTTTTT	CASSRTVPSNTGELFF
TRBV5-1	TRBJ1-1	-	-	TGCGCCAGCAGCTTGAGAGGGAACACTGAAGCTTTCTTT	CASSLRGNTEAFF
TRBV18	TRBJ2-1	-	TRBD2	TGTGCCAGCTCACCAGAGCCAGCGGGAGAGAATGAGCAGTTCTTC	CASSPEPAGENEQFF
TRBV6-6	TRBJ1-4	-	-	TGTGCCAGCAGTTACGCCCGGGCAACTAATGAAAAACTGTTTTTT	CASSYARATNEKLFF
TRBV6-5	TRBJ2-7	-	TRBD2	TGTGCCAGCAGGGCAGTAGCGGGGTCCTACGAGCAGTACTTC	CASRAVAGSYEQYF
TRBV19	TRBJ1-6	-	TRBD1	TGTGCCAGCAAAGGGACAGGGAGTTTCTCCTATAATTCACCCCTCCACTTT	CASKGTGSFSYNSPLHF
TRBV5-1	TRBJ2-2	-	-	TGCGCCAGCAGTGTCGGGACTGGGCAGGGCGGGGAGCTGTTTTTT	CASSVGTGQGGELFF
TRBV30	TRBJ1-5	-	-	TGTGCCTGGAGTATACAGGAACATCAGCCCCAGCATTTT	CAWSIQEHQPQHF
TRBV6-4	TRBJ2-4	-	-	TGTGCCAGCAGGAGGGGGGCAGGGGGAGACATTCAGTACTTC	CASRRGAGGDIQYF
TRBV19	TRBJ1-2	-	-	TGTGCCAGTAGCTCTGGTAGCTCTAACTATGGCTACACCTTC	CASSSGSSNYGYTF
TRBV18	TRBJ1-1	-	-	TGTGCCAGCTCACCCCGACAGCAGAACACTGAAGCTTTCTTT	CASSPRQQNTEAFF
TRBV9	TRBJ2-2	-	-	TGTGCCAGCAGCGTCGAAGGGGTCACCGGGGAGCTGTTTTTT	CASSVEGVTGELFF
TRBV28	TRBJ2-7	-	-	TGTGCCAGCAGTAAGACGGGCCTCCACGAGCAGTACTTC	CASSKTGLHEQYF
TRBV27	TRBJ1-5	-	-	TGTGCCAGCAGCCCCATCAAGGGCAGCAATCAGCCCCAGCATTTT	CASSPIKGSNQPQHF
TRBV7-2	TRBJ1-1	-	TRBD1	TGTGCCAGCAGCTTTGCAGGGGGGAACACTGAAGCTTTCTTT	CASSFAGGNTEAFF
TRBV15	TRBJ2-7	-	-	TGTGCCACCAGCAGAGCGGAGGGGAGTCCAGCCTACGAGCAGTACTTC	CATSRAEGSPAYEQYF
TRBV7-3	TRBJ1-1	few	-	TGTGCCAGCAGCTTAATGCTGGGCAGCGAAGCTTTCTTT	CASSLMLGSEAFF
TRBV28	TRBJ2-7	-	-	TGTGCCAGCAGTTTAAGGTCACGTTCTCCCTACGAGCAGTACTTC	CASSLRSRSPYEQYF
TRBV28	TRBJ2-4	-	TRBD2	TGTGCCAGCAGTTTCCGGACTAGCGGGAGTATCGGCAAAAACATTCAGTACTTC	CASSFRTSGSIGKNIQYF
TRBV7-2	TRBJ2-6	-	-	TGTGCCAGCAGATACCTCCAGGACTCTGGGGCCAACGTCCTGACTTTC	CASRYLQDSGANVLTF
TRBV29-1	TRBJ2-2	-	-	TGCAGCGCTGCGGGCCCGATGGCCGGGGAGCTGTTTTTT	CSAAGPMAGELFF
TRBV6-1	TRBJ2-5	-	-	TGTGCCAGCAGTGAGGGGCAGGAGCAAGAGACCCAGTACTTC	CASSEGQEQETQYF
TRBV28	TRBJ2-1	-	-	TGTGCCAGCAGCCCCCCGGACGGAAGCTCCTACAATGAGCAGTTCTTC	CASSPPDGSSYNEQFF
TRBV12-3/TRBV12-4	TRBJ2-2	-	-	TGTGCCAGCAGTCCAGGGTATCGGGAGCTGTTTTTT	CASSPGYRELFF
TRBV11-1	TRBJ1-2	-	-	TGTGCCAGCAGCTCCCTTGGCATTAACTATGGCTACACCTTC	CASSSLGINYGYTF
TRBV6-6	TRBJ1-3	-	-	TGTGCCAGCAGTTACTCGAGGGGCAGTATGTTT	CASSYSRGSMF
TRBV5-1	TRBJ2-1	few	-	TGCGCCAGCAGTCATTCCCCCCAAGTTGCCCTCTCCTACAATGAGCAGTTCTTC	CASSHSPQVALSYNEQFF
TRBV30	TRBJ2-1	once	-	TGTGCCTGGAAGGGGGTAGCTATGGGAAATGAGCAGTTCTTC	CAWKGVAMGNEQFF
TRBV5-3	TRBJ2-3	-	TRBD1	TGTGCCAGAAGCTGGTTGGACAGGACTAGCACAGATACGCAGTATTTT	CARSWLDRTSTDTQYF
TRBV28	TRBJ1-4	-	-	TGTGCCAGCAGTGTAGGGGTGACTAATGAAAAACTGTTTTTT	CASSVGVTNEKLFF
TRBV19	TRBJ1-1	-	-	TGTGCCAGTAGTATGGGAGTGAGTACTGAAGCTTTCTTT	CASSMGVSTEAFF